This TCR beta chain was sequenced during a study of PD-L1 blockade in urothelial cancer. Germline loops: CDR1 SEHNR, CDR2 FQNEAQ (reference sequence). There are 12 residues in the CDR3. Trimming shortened V by 1 base and J by 8 bases, and 7 bases separated the two germline ends. Method: immunoSEQ multiplex PCR; TCRdb's copy keeps in-frame clones and lacks some. Of about 26,000 clones listed, approximately 86% are singletons. V is TRBV7-9 and J is TRBJ2-3; no clear D gene. The sequence derives from a man in his fifties or sixties with urothelial cancer. Sequenced material: PBMCs, taken around atezolizumab (anti-PD-L1) treatment. Written as DNA, the CDR3 is TGTGCCAGCAGCTTAGAGAGTGGTACGCAGTATTTT. Translating it yields CASSLESGTQYF. The whole variable domain, filled in from reference TRBV7-9 and TRBJ2-3, reads DTGVSQNPRHKITKRGQNVTFRCDPISEHNRLYWYRQTLGQGPEFLTYFQNEAQLEKSRLLSDRFSAERPKGSFSTLEIQRTEQGDSAMYLCASSLESGTQYFGPGTRLTVL.